A single sample gave rise to the 18 T cell receptor beta chains below, sequenced in a study of cytomegalovirus exposure and HLA in healthy donors. The assay was immunoSEQ multiplex PCR, and TCRdb's table has in-frame clones only and misses some. The sample gives approximately 49,000 clones, about 91% of which show up once; 1.4% to 1.5% is in the top ten. Material for sequencing was PBMCs. These receptors were taken from a man younger than 35 in good health and CMV-seronegative.

The V call is TRBV9, the J call TRBJ2-3, with D possibly TRBD2 on 5 matching bases. From germline, CDR1 is SGDLS and CDR2 YYNGEE. The length of the CDR3 is 15 residues. V was cut by 0 bases and J by 2 bases, with 10 bases left in between. CDR3 sequence (DNA): TGTGCCAGCAGCGTAGCTTCCGGGGTCACAGATACGCAGTATTTT. Its translation is CASSVASGVTDTQYF.

The chain joins TRBV6-4 to TRBJ1-4, with D possibly matching TRBD1 (5 bases). V lost 5 bases, J lost 8 bases, and 12 bases lay in between. CDR1 and CDR2 (germline): MRHNA, SNTAGT. The CDR3 covers 13 residues. The CDR3 coding sequence is TGTGCCAGCAGTATTCGACCAGGGGAAAAACTGTTTTTT. As protein: CASSIRPGEKLFF.

The rearrangement joins TRBV7-2 to TRBJ2-1; perhaps TRBD2 as D (6 bases). This CDR3 spans 14 amino acids. CDR1 and CDR2 from the germline V gene are SGHTA and FQGNSA. V was shortened by 3 bases and J by 10 bases, with 16 bases between the two germline ends. CDR3 DNA: TGTGCCAGCAGCTTCGCGGGACGGGTGGGCGAGCAGTTCTTC. As protein: CASSFAGRVGEQFF. Supplemented by reference TRBV7-2 and TRBJ2-1, the full variable domain reads GAGVSQSPSNKVTEKGKDVELRCDPISGHTALYWYRQSLGQGLEFLIYFQGNSAPDKSGLPSDRFSAERTGGSVSTLTIQRTQQEDSAVYLCASSFAGRVGEQFFGPGTRLTVL.

V and J are TRBV28 and TRBJ1-3, with 8 bases that match TRBD1. The CDR3 extends over 16 amino acids. J gave up 4 bases and V 0 bases, and 5 bases lay outside the gene matches. CDR1 and CDR2 from the germline V gene are MDHEN and SYDVKM. The CDR3 DNA reads TGTGCCAGCAGTTTATGGCCAGGGACAGGCGGAAACACCATATATTTT. Translation: CASSLWPGTGGNTIYF.

The chain couples TRBV4-2 to TRBJ2-5; TRBD2 agrees at 8 bases. Germline CDR1 is LGHNA and CDR2 is YNFKEQ. This CDR3 region has 16 residues. Unmatched junction bases numbered 8, after V lost 0 bases and J lost 5 bases. The CDR3 loop reads CASSQDYGRGGETQYF. The CDR3 DNA reads TGTGCCAGCAGCCAAGATTACGGGAGGGGGGGGGAGACCCAGTACTTC.

The chain is built from TRBV27 and TRBJ2-1; 9 nucleotides agree with TRBD2. After removal of 2 bases from V and 4 bases from J, the junction contained 9 bases not matched to a gene. Per germline, CDR1 MNHEY and CDR2 SMNVEV (reference sequence). The CDR3 is 17 amino acids. As DNA, the CDR3 is TGTGCCAGCAGTTTAACAACCTTAGCGGGAGTTTACAATGAGCAGTTCTTC. Residues: CASSLTTLAGVYNEQFF.

The chain combines TRBV11-2 with TRBJ2-7, with 7 bases identical to TRBD2. The V segment lost 4 bases and the J segment 0 bases; nucleotides outside the gene matches: 9. CDR1 and CDR2 (germline): SGHAT, FQNNGV. The CDR3 has 16 residues. DNA of the CDR3: TGTGCCAGCAGCTCATACCGGACTAGTAACTCCTACGAGCAGTACTTC. Translation gives CASSSYRTSNSYEQYF.

This chain links TRBV2 with TRBJ2-1, with a tentative D call TRBD2 (6 bases). The germline V gene has CDR1 SNHLY and CDR2 FYNNEI. CDR3 length: 14 residues. V lost 6 bases to trimming and J lost 7 bases, with 16 bases between them. Written as DNA, the CDR3 is TGTGCCAGCAGAGGGCGGTGGGGGAGGAATGAGCAGTTCTTC. Translation: CASRGRWGRNEQFF.

V and J are TRBV6-5 and TRBJ2-7, with 9 bases fitting TRBD2. CDR1 and CDR2 from the germline V gene are MNHEY and SVGAGI. V shed 2 bases and J 1 base; nucleotides not matched to a gene: 6. The CDR3 runs to 16 residues. The CDR3, as DNA: TGTGCCAGCAGTTACCCGGGTCTAGCGGGGTCCTACGAGCAGTACTTC. Protein product: CASSYPGLAGSYEQYF.

The rearrangement joins TRBV28 to TRBJ2-1, with 7 bases aligning to TRBD2. J lost 4 bases, V lost 5 bases, and 5 bases had no gene match. CDR3 length: 14 residues. Germline V lookup: CDR1 MDHEN, CDR2 SYDVKM. CDR3 in DNA: TGTGCCAGCAGTAACCGGGACTATTACAATGAGCAGTTCTTC. This encodes CASSNRDYYNEQFF.

The CDR3 DNA sequence: TGTGCCAGCAGCTCCCTCCCTCCGGGACTAGCTTCAGGCGAGCAGTTCTTC. Its translation is CASSSLPPGLASGEQFF. The V and J genes are TRBV7-3 and TRBJ2-1, with 9 bases identical to TRBD2. After removal of 4 bases from V and 10 bases from J, the junction contained 17 bases not matched to a gene. Germline CDR1 and CDR2: SGHTA and FQGTGA. This CDR3 is 17 amino acids long.

This rearrangement joins TRBV13 to TRBJ2-7; 8 nucleotides agree with TRBD1. This CDR3 has 13 amino acids. Per germline, CDR1 PRHDT and CDR2 FYEKMQ (reference sequence). V shed 5 bases, J shed 4 bases, and the junction held 4 bases outside the gene matches. In nucleotides, the CDR3 is TGTGCCAGCAGCCCCCGGACAGGGTACGAGCAGTACTTC. Translation gives CASSPRTGYEQYF.

This sequence joins TRBV21-1 and TRBJ1-3; the table assigns TRBD1, which was not confirmed against the DNA. TRBV21-1 is labeled a pseudogene. The CDR3 contains 16 residues. The chain's CDR3 is CASSRWGQTSGNTIYF. CDR3 in DNA: TGTGCCAGCAGCAGGTGGGGACAGACCTCTGGAAACACCATATATTTT.

The chain joins TRBV28 to TRBJ2-1, with D perhaps matching TRBD1 (6 bases). CDR3 length equals 15 residues. Per germline, CDR1 MDHEN and CDR2 SYDVKM. Trimming left V 3 bases short and J 2 bases short, with 11 bases between. The CDR3 spells CASSFAGTTYNEQFF. CDR3 DNA sequence: TGTGCCAGCAGTTTTGCCGGGACAACCTACAATGAGCAGTTCTTC.

This chain connects TRBV28 to TRBJ2-5, with 7 bases matching TRBD2. V trimming: 1 base; J trimming: 0 bases; junction bases outside the gene matches: 5. This CDR3 is built from 16 residues. Germline V gene lookup returns CDR1 MDHEN and CDR2 SYDVKM. CDR3 sequence (DNA): TGTGCCAGCAGTTTATCTGGGGGGGGGTACCAAGAGACCCAGTACTTC. This translates into CASSLSGGGYQETQYF.

The chain recombines TRBV11-2 with TRBJ2-2, with D possibly being TRBD1 (6 bases). Trimming took off 5 bases at V and 2 bases at J, with 9 bases between the two ends. Germline CDR1 is SGHAT and CDR2 is FQNNGV. This CDR3 region has 14 residues. CDR3 sequence reads: CASSEDRNTGELFF. CDR3 in DNA: TGTGCCAGCAGCGAGGACAGAAACACCGGGGAGCTGTTTTTT.

The chain couples TRBV12-5 to TRBJ2-2; a possible D gene is TRBD1 (6 bases). The CDR3 is 15 residues long. Trimming took 1 base from V and 4 from J, leaving 10 bases between them. Germline V CDR1 and CDR2: LGHNT, FRNRAP. CDR3 nucleotide sequence: TGTGCTAGTGGTTTGGGCACAGGGCGCACCGGGGAGCTGTTTTTT. Its translation: CASGLGTGRTGELFF.

The chain combines TRBV27 with TRBJ1-4, with D uncertain. The CDR3 covers 14 residues. Germline V gene sequence: CDR1 MNHEY, CDR2 SMNVEV (reference sequence). Between the trimmed V and J ends, which lost 6 bases and 8 bases, there was a span of 16 bases. The CDR3 spells CASRPNLGGEKLFF. Written as DNA, the CDR3 is TGTGCCAGCAGGCCCAATCTGGGAGGAGAAAAACTGTTTTTT.